This T cell receptor (beta chain) derives from a study of beta chain features in type 1 diabetes. Study-wide points: Among patients with Type 1 diabetes, TCRB CDR3s were moderately but significantly shorter in every one of the four CD4+ subsets.

CDR1 SGHDN and CDR2 FVKESK come from the germline V gene. CDR3 size: 15 residues. Between the trimmed V and J ends, which lost 4 bases and 2 bases, there was a span of 14 bases. The study reverse transcribed the entire isolated RNA, so it sequenced expressed TCRB transcripts. The assay was immunoSEQ multiplex PCR, and TCRdb's table has in-frame clones only and misses some. The sample holds around 650,000 clones, around 12% seen once. As concerns this clone: Its antigen is not identified.

Sequencing input: naive CD4+ T cells from blood. The chain couples TRBV14 to TRBJ1-2; D not certain. This receptor was obtained from a young man with type 1 diabetes. DNA of the CDR3: TGTGCCAGCAGCCCCTTTACGGGAGGGAACTATGGCTACACCTTC. It translates to CASSPFTGGNYGYTF.